A single sample gave rise to the 10 T cell receptor beta chains below, sequenced in a study of blood T cell repertoires in COVID-19. The protocol was immunoSEQ multiplex PCR, while the TCRdb copy is restricted to in-frame clones and leaves out a portion. The sample records 120,000 or so clones, 70% to 90% being singletons. The sequenced sample consisted of peripheral blood. These TCRs come from a woman between 45 and 60 years old with acute or convalescent COVID-19.

The J gene is TRBJ1-2, the V gene TRBV2, with D uncertain. This CDR3 is 11 amino acids long. CDR1 and CDR2 (germline): SNHLY, FYNNEI. The ends were cut back, 8 bases at V and 3 bases at J, with 7 bases in the middle. The DNA of the CDR3 is TGTGCCAGCTCCTACCACTATGGCTACACCTTC. Translating it yields CASSYHYGYTF.

The chain has TRBV6-6 and TRBJ1-6; TRBD1 matches 7 bases. CDR1 MNHNY and CDR2 SVGAGI come from the germline V gene (reference sequence). The CDR3 sequence is 14 residues long. J was trimmed by 9 bases and V by 5 bases; bases with no gene match: 7. The CDR3 sequence: CASSPGGTGSPLHF. The CDR3, as DNA: TGTGCCAGCAGTCCAGGGGGAACAGGTTCACCCCTCCACTTT.

This clone was observed once. The chain couples TRBV4-1 to TRBJ1-5; maybe TRBD1 (6 bases). Germline CDR1 and CDR2: MGHRA and YSYEKL. The CDR3 loop spans 18 amino acids. Trimming took 3 bases from V and 2 from J, leaving 20 bases between them. The chain's CDR3 is CASSQGSGALFGNQPQHF. CDR3 DNA: TGCGCCAGCAGCCAGGGGTCAGGGGCCCTATTTGGCAATCAGCCCCAGCATTTT.

The chain is built from TRBV6-2 or TRBV6-3 and TRBJ1-5; no definite D call. V lost 0 bases and J lost 1, with 10 bases in between. Germline loops: CDR1 MNHEY, CDR2 SVGEGT. The CDR3 runs to 16 residues. DNA of the CDR3: TGTGCCAGCAGTTACTCTGGAGGGCTGAGCAATCAGCCCCAGCATTTT. This gives the protein CASSYSGGLSNQPQHF.

This clone came up a few times. J is TRBJ2-7 and V is TRBV7-2, with TRBD2 identical over 10 bases. The CDR3 covers 16 residues. The germline V gene encodes CDR1 SGHTA and CDR2 FQGNSA. Losses at the gene ends were 1 base for V and 4 bases for J; bases not matched to a gene: 7. The DNA of the CDR3 is TGTGCCAGCAGCTTAGTAGCGGGGGGCCGCTATTACGAGCAGTACTTC. This codes for CASSLVAGGRYYEQYF.

This chain links TRBV3-1 (or the pseudogene TRBV3-2) with TRBJ2-5, with 11 bases fitting TRBD2. Germline V lookup: CDR1 LGHDT, CDR2 YNNKEL (reference sequence). CDR3 length equals 14 residues. Germline trimming cut 6 bases from V and 5 bases from J; bases unmatched to any gene: 5. CDR3 sequence (DNA): TGTGCCAGCAGACTAGCGGGGGAGGGGGAGACCCAGTACTTC. The encoded protein is CASRLAGEGETQYF.

The V gene is TRBV5-1, the J gene TRBJ2-7; 10 positions agree with TRBD2. The junction had 8 bases not matched to a gene; V was cut back by 4 bases and J by 1 base. Per germline, CDR1 SGHRS and CDR2 YFSETQ. The CDR3 has 16 residues. The CDR3 protein is CASSGRASGSSYEQYF. The CDR3 nucleotides read TGCGCCAGCAGCGGAAGGGCTAGCGGGAGTTCCTACGAGCAGTACTTC.

The chain carries TRBV18 and TRBJ1-1; D gene uncertain. Deletions cut 6 bases from V and 2 bases from J, with 10 bases between. Germline loops: CDR1 KGHSH, CDR2 LQKENI. The CDR3 contains 13 residues. CDR3 DNA sequence: TGTGCCAGCTCTTCCGGGGTTAACACTGAAGCTTTCTTT. Its translation: CASSSGVNTEAFF.

The V gene is TRBV19, the J gene TRBJ1-5; a possible D gene is TRBD1 (6 bases). CDR3 length equals 17 residues. The V end lost 0 bases, the J end lost 2 bases, and 14 bases lay between the germline ends. CDR1 LNHDA and CDR2 SQIVND come from the germline V gene (reference sequence). Here the CDR3 reads CASSIDPTAGGNQPQHF. CDR3 DNA: TGTGCCAGTAGTATAGATCCGACGGCAGGGGGCAATCAGCCCCAGCATTTT.

This chain links TRBV5-4 with TRBJ1-3; a weak D match, TRBD1 (6 bases). CDR1 is SGHNT and CDR2 is YYREEE in the germline V gene (reference sequence). CDR3 length: 16 amino acids. Trimming left V 0 bases short and J 4 bases short, with 14 bases between. The CDR3 is CASSLDVGGTGNTIYF. CDR3 coding DNA: TGTGCCAGCAGCTTGGATGTGGGGGGGACAGGAAACACCATATATTTT.